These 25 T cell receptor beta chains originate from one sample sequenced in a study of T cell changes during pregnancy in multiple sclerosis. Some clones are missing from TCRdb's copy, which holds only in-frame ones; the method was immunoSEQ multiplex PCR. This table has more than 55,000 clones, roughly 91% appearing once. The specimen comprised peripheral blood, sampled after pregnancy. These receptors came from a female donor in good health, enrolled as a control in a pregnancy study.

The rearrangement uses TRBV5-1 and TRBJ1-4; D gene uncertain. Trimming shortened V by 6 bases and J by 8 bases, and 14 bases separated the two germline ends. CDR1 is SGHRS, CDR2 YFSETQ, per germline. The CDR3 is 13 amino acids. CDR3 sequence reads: CASTRSREEKLFF. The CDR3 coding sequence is TGCGCCAGCACCAGGTCGCGGGAGGAAAAACTGTTTTTT.

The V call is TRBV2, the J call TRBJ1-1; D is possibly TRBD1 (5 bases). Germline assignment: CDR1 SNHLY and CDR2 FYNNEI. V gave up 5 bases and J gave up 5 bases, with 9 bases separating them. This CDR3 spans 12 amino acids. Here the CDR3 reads CASSPTDTEAFF. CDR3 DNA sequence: TGTGCCAGCAGTCCGACAGATACTGAAGCTTTCTTT.

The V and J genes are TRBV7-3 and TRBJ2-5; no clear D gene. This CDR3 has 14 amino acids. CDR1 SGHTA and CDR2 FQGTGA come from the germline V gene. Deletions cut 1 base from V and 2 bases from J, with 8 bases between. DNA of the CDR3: TGTGCCAGCAGCTTAAATGGCTTGCAAGAGACCCAGTACTTC. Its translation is CASSLNGLQETQYF.

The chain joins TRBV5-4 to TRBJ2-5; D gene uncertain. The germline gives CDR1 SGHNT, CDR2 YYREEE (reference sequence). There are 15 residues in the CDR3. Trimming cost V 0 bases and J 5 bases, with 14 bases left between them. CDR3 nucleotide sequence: TGTGCCAGCAGCTTGGCCCCAAACCTTCGGGAGACCCAGTACTTC. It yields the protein CASSLAPNLRETQYF.

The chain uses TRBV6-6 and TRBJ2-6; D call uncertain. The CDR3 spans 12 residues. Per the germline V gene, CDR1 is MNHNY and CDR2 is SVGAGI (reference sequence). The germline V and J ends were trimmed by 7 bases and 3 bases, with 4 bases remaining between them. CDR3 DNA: TGTGCCAGCATCGGTGGGGCCAACGTCCTGACTTTC. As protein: CASIGGANVLTF.

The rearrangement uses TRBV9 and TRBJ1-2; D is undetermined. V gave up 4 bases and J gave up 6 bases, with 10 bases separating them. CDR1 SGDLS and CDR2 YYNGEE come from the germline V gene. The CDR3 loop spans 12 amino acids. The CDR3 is CASSPGLDGYTF. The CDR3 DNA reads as TGTGCCAGCAGCCCCGGACTGGATGGCTACACCTTC.

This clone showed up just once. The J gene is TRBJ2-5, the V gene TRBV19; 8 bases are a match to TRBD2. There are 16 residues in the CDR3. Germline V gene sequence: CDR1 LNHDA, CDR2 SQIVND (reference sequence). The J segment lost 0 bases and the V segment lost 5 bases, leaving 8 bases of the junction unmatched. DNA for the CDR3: TGTGCCAGTAGTCGTTTCGCTAGCGGGTACCAAGAGACCCAGTACTTC. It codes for CASSRFASGYQETQYF.

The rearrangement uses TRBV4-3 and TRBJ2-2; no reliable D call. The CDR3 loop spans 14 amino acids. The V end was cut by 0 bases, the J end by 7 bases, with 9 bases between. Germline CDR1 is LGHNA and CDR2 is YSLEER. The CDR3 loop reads CASSQEGYSGELFF. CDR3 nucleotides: TGCGCCAGCAGCCAAGAAGGTTACAGCGGGGAGCTGTTTTTT.

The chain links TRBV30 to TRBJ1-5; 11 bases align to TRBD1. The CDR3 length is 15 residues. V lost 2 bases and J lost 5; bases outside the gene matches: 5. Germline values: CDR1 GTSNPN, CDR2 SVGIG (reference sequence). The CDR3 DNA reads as TGTGCCTGGAGTCCACTGGGACAGGGGGATCAGCCCCAGCATTTT. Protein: CAWSPLGQGDQPQHF.

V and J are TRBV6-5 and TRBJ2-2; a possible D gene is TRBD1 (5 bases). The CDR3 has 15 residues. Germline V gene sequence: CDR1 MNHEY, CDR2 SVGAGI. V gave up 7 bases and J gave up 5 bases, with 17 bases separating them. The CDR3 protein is CASTGWGQETGELFF. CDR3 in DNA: TGTGCCAGCACTGGATGGGGCCAAGAAACCGGGGAGCTGTTTTTT.

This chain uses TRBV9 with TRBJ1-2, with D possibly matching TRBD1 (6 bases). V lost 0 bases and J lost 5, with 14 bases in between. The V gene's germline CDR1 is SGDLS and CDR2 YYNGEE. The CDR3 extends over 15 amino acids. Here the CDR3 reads CASSVGTGREYGYTF. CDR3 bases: TGTGCCAGCAGCGTAGGTACAGGGAGGGAATATGGCTACACCTTC. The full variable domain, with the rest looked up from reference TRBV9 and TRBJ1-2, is DSGVTQTPKHLITATGQRVTLRCSPRSGDLSVYWYQQSLDQGLQFLIQYYNGEERAKGNILERFSAQQFPDLHSELNLSSLELGDSALYFCASSVGTGREYGYTFGSGTRLTVV.

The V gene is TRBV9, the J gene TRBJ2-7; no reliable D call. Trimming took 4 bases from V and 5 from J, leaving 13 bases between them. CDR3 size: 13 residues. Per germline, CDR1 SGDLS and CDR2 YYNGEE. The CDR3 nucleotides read TGTGCCAGCAGCATATCCGCGGCGGACGAGCAGTACTTC. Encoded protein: CASSISAADEQYF.

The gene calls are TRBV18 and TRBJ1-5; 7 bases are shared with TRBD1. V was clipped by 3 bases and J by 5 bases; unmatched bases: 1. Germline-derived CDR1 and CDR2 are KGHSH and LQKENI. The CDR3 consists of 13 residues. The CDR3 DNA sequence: TGTGCCAGCTCACCCGGGACAGATCAGCCCCAGCATTTT. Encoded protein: CASSPGTDQPQHF.

The CDR3 loop is CASSQTREETQYF. CDR3 nucleotides: TGTGCCAGCAGTCAAACTAGGGAAGAGACCCAGTACTTC. The rearrangement uses TRBV6-1 and TRBJ2-5, with a tentative D call TRBD2 (5 bases). The CDR3 sequence is 13 residues long. Germline-derived CDR1 and CDR2 are MNHNS and SASEGT. With 5 bases removed from V and 3 bases from J, the gap between germline ends came to 10 bases.

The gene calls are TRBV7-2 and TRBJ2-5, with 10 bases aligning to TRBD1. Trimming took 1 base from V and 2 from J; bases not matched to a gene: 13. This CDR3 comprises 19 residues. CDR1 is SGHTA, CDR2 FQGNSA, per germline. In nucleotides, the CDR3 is TGTGCCAGCAGCTTAGGGGGGAGGGGACAGGGGCGAAAACAAGAGACCCAGTACTTC. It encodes CASSLGGRGQGRKQETQYF.

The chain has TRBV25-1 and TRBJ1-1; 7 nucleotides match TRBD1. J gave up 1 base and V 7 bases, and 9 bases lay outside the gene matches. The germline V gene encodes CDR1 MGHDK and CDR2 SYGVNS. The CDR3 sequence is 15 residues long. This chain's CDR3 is CASIGGGQPNTEAFF. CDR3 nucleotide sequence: TGTGCCAGCATAGGAGGGGGACAGCCGAACACTGAAGCTTTCTTT. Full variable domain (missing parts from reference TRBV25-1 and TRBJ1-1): EADIYQTPRYLVIGTGKKITLECSQTMGHDKMYWYQQDPGMELHLIHYSYGVNSTEKGDLSSESTVSRIRTEHFPLTLESARPSHTSQYLCASIGGGQPNTEAFFGQGTRLTVV.

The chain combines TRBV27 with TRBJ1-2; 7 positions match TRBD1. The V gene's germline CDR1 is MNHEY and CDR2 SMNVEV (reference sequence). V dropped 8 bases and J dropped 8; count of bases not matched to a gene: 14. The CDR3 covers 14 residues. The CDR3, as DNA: TGTGCCAGCTCCGACCAACAGGGGAGCGACGGCTACACCTTC. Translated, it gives CASSDQQGSDGYTF.

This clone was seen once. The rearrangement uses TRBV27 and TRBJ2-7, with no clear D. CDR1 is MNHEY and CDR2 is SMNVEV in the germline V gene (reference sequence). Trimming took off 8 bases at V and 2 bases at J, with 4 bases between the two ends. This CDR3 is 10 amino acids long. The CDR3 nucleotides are TGTGCCAGCGGGCCCTACGAGCAGTACTTC. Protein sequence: CASGPYEQYF.

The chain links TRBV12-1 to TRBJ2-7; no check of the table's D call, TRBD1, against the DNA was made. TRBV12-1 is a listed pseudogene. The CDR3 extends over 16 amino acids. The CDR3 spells CASSFTCRDRAYEQYF. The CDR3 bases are TGTGCCAGCAGCTTTACTTGCCGGGACAGGGCCTACGAGCAGTACTTC.

DNA of the CDR3: TGTGCCAGTAGCCCCCACATTACAAGCTCTGGGGCCAACGTCCTGACTTTC. Translated, it gives CASSPHITSSGANVLTF. The chain uses TRBV19 and TRBJ2-6; D unresolved. The V end was cut by 6 bases, the J end by 0 bases, with 15 bases between. CDR3 size: 17 residues. Germline CDR1 LNHDA, CDR2 SQIVND (reference sequence).

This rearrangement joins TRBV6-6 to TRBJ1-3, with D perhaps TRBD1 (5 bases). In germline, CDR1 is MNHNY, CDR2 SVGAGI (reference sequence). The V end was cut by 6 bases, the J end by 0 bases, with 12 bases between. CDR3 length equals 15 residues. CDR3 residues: CASSRSDSSGNTIYF. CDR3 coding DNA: TGTGCCAGCAGCCGATCCGACAGCTCTGGAAACACCATATATTTT.

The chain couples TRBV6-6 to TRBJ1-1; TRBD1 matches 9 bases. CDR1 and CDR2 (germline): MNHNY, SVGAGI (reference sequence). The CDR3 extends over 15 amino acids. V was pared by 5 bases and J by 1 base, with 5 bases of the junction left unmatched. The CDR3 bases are TGTGCCAGCAGTATTACAGGGGGCGGGAACACTGAAGCTTTCTTT. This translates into CASSITGGGNTEAFF.

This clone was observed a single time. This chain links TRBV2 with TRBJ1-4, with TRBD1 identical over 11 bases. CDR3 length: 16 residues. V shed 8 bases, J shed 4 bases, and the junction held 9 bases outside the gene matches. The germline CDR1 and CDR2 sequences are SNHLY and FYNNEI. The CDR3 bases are TGTGCCAGCCAAGGACAGGGGGCAATGGGTAATGAAAAACTGTTTTTT. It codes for CASQGQGAMGNEKLFF.

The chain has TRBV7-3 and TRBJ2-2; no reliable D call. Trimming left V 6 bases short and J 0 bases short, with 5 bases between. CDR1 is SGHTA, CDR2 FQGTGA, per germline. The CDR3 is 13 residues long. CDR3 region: CASSTANTGELFF. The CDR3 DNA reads TGTGCCAGCAGTACGGCGAACACCGGGGAGCTGTTTTTT.

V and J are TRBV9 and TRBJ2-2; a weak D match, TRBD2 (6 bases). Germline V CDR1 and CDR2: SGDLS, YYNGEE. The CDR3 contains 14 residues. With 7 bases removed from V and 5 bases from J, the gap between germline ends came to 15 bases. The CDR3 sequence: CASGPEGPTGELFF. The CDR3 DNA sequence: TGTGCCAGCGGGCCGGAGGGGCCGACCGGGGAGCTGTTTTTT.